Listed below are T cell receptor beta chains from one sample, sequenced in a study of CD8+CD57+ T cells in acquired aplastic anemia. In TCRdb, the reads were re-called with MiXCR into one record per CDR3 protein. The table includes some 410,000 distinct CDR3 sequences, 65% to 75% detected once. The material sequenced was sorted CD4+, CD8+, or CD8+CD57+ T cells (not recorded which) from PBMCs. These receptors all stem from a human donor in good health, serving as a control. The CDR3 runs from the conserved cysteine through the conserved F or W. Fields, in order: V gene, D gene, J gene, clone size, CDR3 DNA, CDR3 protein. A D gene is named only where the DNA matches it firmly. Size is omitted from some rows. Given values are once, few, many or a class for expanded clones.

V: TRBV10-3; D: NA; J: TRBJ2-7; size: NA; DNA: TGTGCCATCAGACAGGGTTCTGGCTACGAGCAGTACTTC; CDR3: CAIRQGSGYEQYF
V: TRBV7-9; D: NA; J: TRBJ1-6; size: NA; DNA: TGTGCCAGCAGCTCTCCCAATGAAGGGCTGGAGACCCAGTTT; CDR3: CASSSPNEGLETQF
V: TRBV4-3; D: TRBD1; J: TRBJ1-6; size: NA; DNA: TGCGCCAGCAGCCAAGGACAGGGGGCGGACACTATCTCACCCCTCCACTTT; CDR3: CASSQGQGADTISPLHF
V: TRBV9; D: TRBD1; J: TRBJ1-1; size: NA; DNA: TGTGCCAGCAGCGTGGAGGGACAGCGCAATTCACCCTTCTTT; CDR3: CASSVEGQRNSPFF
V: TRBV11-3; D: NA; J: TRBJ2-6; size: NA; DNA: TGTGCCAGCAGCCCGACAGACTCTGGGGCCAACGTCCTGACTTTC; CDR3: CASSPTDSGANVLTF
V: TRBV19; D: TRBD1; J: TRBJ1-3; size: many; DNA: TGTGCCAGTAGTATAGAGGACAGGGGGAAGACCATATATTTT; CDR3: CASSIEDRGKTIYF
V: TRBV10-3; D: TRBD2; J: TRBJ2-5; size: many; DNA: TGTGCCATCAGTGCCCTAGCGGGGGGGGTAGAGACCCAGTACTTC; CDR3: CAISALAGGVETQYF
V: TRBV5-1; D: TRBD1; J: TRBJ2-5; size: many; DNA: TGCGCCAGCAGCCAAGACAGGGAAGAGACCCAGTACTTC; CDR3: CASSQDREETQYF
V: TRBV6-5; D: NA; J: TRBJ1-2; size: NA; DNA: TGTGCCAGCAGTTACTCGGCAGGACCTAACTATGGCTACACCTTC; CDR3: CASSYSAGPNYGYTF
V: TRBV12-3/TRBV12-4; D: NA; J: TRBJ1-5; size: NA; DNA: TGTGCCAGCAGGCCCAGGCGCCTGGGGCCCCAGCATTTT; CDR3: CASRPRRLGPQHF
V: TRBV7-2; D: NA; J: TRBJ1-6; size: NA; DNA: TGTGCCAGCAGCCTAGGGAACACCTATAATTCACCCCTCCACTTT; CDR3: CASSLGNTYNSPLHF
V: TRBV18; D: NA; J: TRBJ2-5; size: few; DNA: TGTGCCAGCTCACCAAGGGCAGGGGCAGAGACCCAGTACTTC; CDR3: CASSPRAGAETQYF
V: TRBV5-1; D: TRBD1; J: TRBJ1-2; size: NA; DNA: TGCGGCAGCAGCGAGGGACAGGGGTCGCGCGGCTACACCTTC; CDR3: CGSSEGQGSRGYTF
V: TRBV7-9; D: TRBD2; J: TRBJ2-3; size: NA; DNA: TGTGCCAGCAGCTTAGGGGGAGGGGATGCCGCCTACACCCAGTATTTT; CDR3: CASSLGGGDAAYTQYF
V: TRBV20-1; D: TRBD2; J: TRBJ2-5; size: NA; DNA: TGCAGTGCTAGATCTCTAGCGGGGAGACAAGAGACCCAGTACTTC; CDR3: CSARSLAGRQETQYF
V: TRBV12-3/TRBV12-4; D: NA; J: TRBJ1-2; size: NA; DNA: TGTGCCAGCAGTTTACCCGCTAACTATGGCTACACCTTC; CDR3: CASSLPANYGYTF
V: TRBV7-2; D: NA; J: TRBJ1-6; size: NA; DNA: TGTGCCAGCAGCTTAGATCAGGGCGCGTCGCCCCCCCACCACTTT; CDR3: CASSLDQGASPPHHF
V: TRBV30; D: TRBD1; J: TRBJ1-2; size: few; DNA: TGTGCCTGGAGTTTTGGACAGGTCCTACCTAACTATGGCTACACCTTC; CDR3: CAWSFGQVLPNYGYTF
V: TRBV6-5; D: NA; J: TRBJ2-7; size: many; DNA: TGTGCCAGCAGTTACCCGGATTCCTACGAGCAGTACTTC; CDR3: CASSYPDSYEQYF
V: TRBV19; D: NA; J: TRBJ1-5; size: NA; DNA: TGTGCCAGTAGTATAGGGGAGGGTCAGCCCCAGCATTTT; CDR3: CASSIGEGQPQHF
V: TRBV20-1; D: NA; J: TRBJ1-2; size: NA; DNA: TGCAGTGCCGTACCCGACATTAACTATGGCTACACCTTC; CDR3: CSAVPDINYGYTF
V: TRBV25-1; D: TRBD2; J: TRBJ2-7; size: NA; DNA: TGTGCCAGCAGTGAATCGGCGGGGGAGGCCGTTCAGCAGTACTTC; CDR3: CASSESAGEAVQQYF
V: TRBV20-1; D: TRBD2; J: TRBJ2-7; size: NA; DNA: TGCAGTGCTAGGACAGCGGGGGAGACCTACGAGCAGTACTTC; CDR3: CSARTAGETYEQYF
V: TRBV12-3/TRBV12-4; D: NA; J: TRBJ1-5; size: many; DNA: TGTGCCAGCAGTTTAGACCGTGGGAGCAATCAGCCCCAGCATTTT; CDR3: CASSLDRGSNQPQHF
V: TRBV5-1; D: TRBD1; J: TRBJ2-7; size: NA; DNA: TGCGCCAGTGCTAGCCGGGACAGGAACTACGAGCAGTACTTC; CDR3: CASASRDRNYEQYF
V: TRBV9; D: NA; J: TRBJ2-7; size: NA; DNA: TGTGCCAGCAGCGTAGATGAAGGCGCCTACGAGCAGTACTTC; CDR3: CASSVDEGAYEQYF
V: TRBV10-3; D: NA; J: TRBJ2-3; size: NA; DNA: TGTGCCATCGCCGTCGCGTACACAGATACGCAGTATTTT; CDR3: CAIAVAYTDTQYF
V: TRBV7-3; D: TRBD2; J: TRBJ2-5; size: NA; DNA: TGTGCCAGCAGCTCGGGGGGGGTGGGAGACACCCACTACTTC; CDR3: CASSSGGVGDTHYF
V: TRBV12-3/TRBV12-4; D: TRBD1; J: TRBJ2-7; size: many; DNA: TGTGCCAGCAGTCTTGGGACAGGACATAAGTCCGAGCAGTACTTC; CDR3: CASSLGTGHKSEQYF
V: TRBV20-1; D: NA; J: TRBJ1-2; size: NA; DNA: TGCAGTGCTATGTCCGGACAGAATAACTATGGCTACACCTTC; CDR3: CSAMSGQNNYGYTF
V: TRBV29-1; D: NA; J: TRBJ1-1; size: NA; DNA: TGCAGCGTCGGTTTCGGGGTGAACATTGAAGCTTTCTTT; CDR3: CSVGFGVNIEAFF
V: TRBV7-9; D: NA; J: TRBJ2-7; size: once; DNA: NA; CDR3: CASSFRTDYEQYFF
V: TRBV7-2; D: NA; J: TRBJ2-7; size: NA; DNA: TGTGCCAGCAGCCCAAGCGGGCAGGCCAGCGACGAGCTGTACTTC; CDR3: CASSPSGQASDELYF
V: TRBV9; D: TRBD1; J: TRBJ1-4; size: NA; DNA: TGTGCCAGCAGCGAAGGACAGGGGACGACTAATGAAAAACTGTTTTTT; CDR3: CASSEGQGTTNEKLFF
V: TRBV12-3/TRBV12-4; D: NA; J: TRBJ2-7; size: many; DNA: TGTGCCAGCAGTTTACGGCGGGACCCCACCTACGAGCAGTACTTC; CDR3: CASSLRRDPTYEQYF
V: TRBV5-4; D: TRBD2; J: TRBJ2-5; size: once; DNA: TGTGCCAGCAGCTTGGACAATGCGGGGGGCGGGGAGACCCAGTACTTC; CDR3: CASSLDNAGGGETQYF
V: TRBV9; D: NA; J: TRBJ1-2; size: NA; DNA: TGCGCCAGCAGCGCTGGCAGGCTCGCCTATGGCTACACCTTC; CDR3: CASSAGRLAYGYTF
V: TRBV6-2/TRBV6-3; D: NA; J: TRBJ1-1; size: few; DNA: TGTGCCAGCAGTTTGCGAGACCTTACTGAAGCTTTCTTT; CDR3: CASSLRDLTEAFF
V: TRBV29-1; D: NA; J: TRBJ1-1; size: few; DNA: TGCAGCGGATCGACAGAGGAGATGAACACTGAAGCTTTCTTT; CDR3: CSGSTEEMNTEAFF
V: TRBV7-8; D: NA; J: TRBJ2-1; size: NA; DNA: TGTGCCAGCAGCTTAGGCAAGCCCTACAATGAGCAGTTCTTC; CDR3: CASSLGKPYNEQFF
V: TRBV19; D: NA; J: TRBJ1-1; size: many; DNA: TGTGCCAGTAGTAAGAACCGGGCCTCGGATGGGGGCCGCACTGAAGCTTTCTTT; CDR3: CASSKNRASDGGRTEAFF
V: TRBV7-2; D: NA; J: TRBJ2-7; size: NA; DNA: TGTGCCAGCAGCTCCGGCCAGACCACCGGGGAGCAGTTTTTC; CDR3: CASSSGQTTGEQFF
V: TRBV7-2; D: NA; J: TRBJ2-6; size: NA; DNA: TGTGCCAGCAGCCTCAAGCAGGGGCGAATCTATGGCTACACTTTC; CDR3: CASSLKQGRIYGYTF
V: TRBV6-2/TRBV6-3; D: NA; J: TRBJ2-1; size: many; DNA: TGTGCCAGCGTACAAGCGGACAATGAGCAGTTCTTC; CDR3: CASVQADNEQFF
V: TRBV2; D: NA; J: TRBJ1-6; size: once; DNA: TGTGCCAGCAGTGTGGTGGCCGATTCACCCCTCCACTTT; CDR3: CASSVVADSPLHF
V: TRBV19; D: NA; J: TRBJ1-1; size: NA; DNA: TGTGCCAGTAGGCCCGCGATGAACACTGAAGCTTTCTTT; CDR3: CASRPAMNTEAFF
V: TRBV7-3; D: NA; J: TRBJ2-2; size: NA; DNA: TGTGCCAGCAGCTTAATTCCGGATACCGGAGAGCTGTTTTTT; CDR3: CASSLIPDTGELFF
V: TRBV12-3/TRBV12-4; D: NA; J: TRBJ1-3; size: NA; DNA: TGTGCCAGCGGTTTAGCTTGGGGAAACTCTGGAAACACCATATATTTT; CDR3: CASGLAWGNSGNTIYF
V: TRBV4-3; D: TRBD1; J: TRBJ1-4; size: many; DNA: TGCGCCAGCAGCCGGGACAGGGTAGGACTGGGTGAAAAACTGTTTTTT; CDR3: CASSRDRVGLGEKLFF
V: TRBV7-3; D: NA; J: TRBJ1-3; size: NA; DNA: TGTGCCAGCAGCATCGGGACGGGGACTGGAAACACCATAGATTTT; CDR3: CASSIGTGTGNTIDF
V: TRBV9; D: TRBD2; J: TRBJ2-1; size: NA; DNA: TGTGCCAGCAGCAGACTAGCCCTCGTTACCTACAATGAGTTCTTC; CDR3: CASSRLALVTYNEFF